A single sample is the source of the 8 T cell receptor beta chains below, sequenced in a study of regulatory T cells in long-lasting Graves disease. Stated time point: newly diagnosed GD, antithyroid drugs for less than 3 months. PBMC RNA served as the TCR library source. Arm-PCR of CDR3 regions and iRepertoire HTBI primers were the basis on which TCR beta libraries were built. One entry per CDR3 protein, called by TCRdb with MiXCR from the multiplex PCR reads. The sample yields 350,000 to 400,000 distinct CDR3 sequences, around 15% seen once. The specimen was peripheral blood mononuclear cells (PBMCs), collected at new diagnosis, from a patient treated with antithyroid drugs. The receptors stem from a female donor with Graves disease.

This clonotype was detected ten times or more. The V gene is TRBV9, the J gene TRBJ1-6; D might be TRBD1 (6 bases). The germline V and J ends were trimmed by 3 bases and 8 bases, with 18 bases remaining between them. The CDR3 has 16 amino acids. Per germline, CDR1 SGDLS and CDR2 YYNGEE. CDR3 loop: CASSEGVRSRDSPLHF. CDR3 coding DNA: TGTGCCAGCAGCGAGGGGGTCAGGAGCCGGGATTCACCCCTCCACTTT.

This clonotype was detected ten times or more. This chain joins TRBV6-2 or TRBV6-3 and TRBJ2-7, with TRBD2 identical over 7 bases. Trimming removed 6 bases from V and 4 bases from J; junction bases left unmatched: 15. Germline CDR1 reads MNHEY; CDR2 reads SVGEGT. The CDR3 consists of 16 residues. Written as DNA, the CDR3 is TGTGCCAGCAGAAGACCGACCTGGCGGGAGAGGTACGAGCAGTACTTC. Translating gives CASRRPTWRERYEQYF.

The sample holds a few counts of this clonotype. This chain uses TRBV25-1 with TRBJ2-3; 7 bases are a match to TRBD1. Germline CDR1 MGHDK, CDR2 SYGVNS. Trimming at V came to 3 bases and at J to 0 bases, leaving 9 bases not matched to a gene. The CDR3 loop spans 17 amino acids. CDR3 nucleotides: TGTGCCAGCAGTGAGAACTTTGGACAGGCCAGCACAGATACGCAGTATTTT. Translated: CASSENFGQASTDTQYF.

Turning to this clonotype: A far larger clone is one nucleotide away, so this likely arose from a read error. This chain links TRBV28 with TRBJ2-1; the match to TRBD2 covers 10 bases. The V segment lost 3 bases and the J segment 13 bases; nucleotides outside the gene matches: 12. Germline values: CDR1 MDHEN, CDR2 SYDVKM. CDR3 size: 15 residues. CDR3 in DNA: TGTGCCAGCAGTTTTTCTAGCGGGAGCGGGGAGACCCAGTTCTTC. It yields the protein CASSFSSGSGETQFF.

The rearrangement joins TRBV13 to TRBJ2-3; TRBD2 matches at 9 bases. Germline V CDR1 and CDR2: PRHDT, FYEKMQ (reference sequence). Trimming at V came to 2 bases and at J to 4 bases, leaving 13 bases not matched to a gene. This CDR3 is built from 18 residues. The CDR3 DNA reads TGTGCCAGCAGCTTAAAGGCGGGAGGGCCGGGGATAGCAGATACGCAGTATTTT. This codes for CASSLKAGGPGIADTQYF.

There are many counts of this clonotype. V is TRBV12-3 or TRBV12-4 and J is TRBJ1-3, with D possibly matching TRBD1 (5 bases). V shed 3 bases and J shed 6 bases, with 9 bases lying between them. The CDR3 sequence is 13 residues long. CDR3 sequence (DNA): TGTGCCAGCAGTTTTGGGGGGGTAAACACCATATATTTT. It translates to CASSFGGVNTIYF.

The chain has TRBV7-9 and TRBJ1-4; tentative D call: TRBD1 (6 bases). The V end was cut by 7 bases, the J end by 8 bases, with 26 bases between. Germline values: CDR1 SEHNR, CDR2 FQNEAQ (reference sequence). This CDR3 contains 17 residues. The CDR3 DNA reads TGTGCCAGCACCGGTCTCAGCCGAGTGAGGGGGGAAGAAAAACTGTTTTTT. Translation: CASTGLSRVRGEEKLFF. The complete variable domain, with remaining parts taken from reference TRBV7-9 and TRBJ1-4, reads DTGVSQNPRHKITKRGQNVTFRCDPISEHNRLYWYRQTLGQGPEFLTYFQNEAQLEKSRLLSDRFSAERPKGSFSTLEIQRTEQGDSAMYLCASTGLSRVRGEEKLFFGSGTQLSVL.

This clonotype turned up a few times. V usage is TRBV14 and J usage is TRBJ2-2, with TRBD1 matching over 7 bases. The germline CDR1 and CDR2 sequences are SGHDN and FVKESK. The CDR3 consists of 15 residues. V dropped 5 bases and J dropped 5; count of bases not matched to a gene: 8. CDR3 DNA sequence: TGTGCCAGCAGCTCCCGGGACAGAGCAACCGGGGAGCTGTTTTTT. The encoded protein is CASSSRDRATGELFF.